This is a list of T cell receptor beta chains from one sample in a study of CD8 T cells in ankylosing spondylitis. Via MiXCR, TCRdb re-called the 5' RACE reads, giving one row per CDR3 protein. The data hold roughly 69,000 distinct CDR3 sequences, with about 5.2% observed a single time. Sequencing input: blood, either unsorted or a sorted T cell fraction (not recorded which). These receptors were collected from a male donor with ankylosing spondylitis or in good health (not recorded which). CDR3s include the opening cysteine and the closing phenylalanine or tryptophan. D genes are given only for firm matches. Clone size appears in some rows only: once, few, many, or a class for an expanded clone.

>NA|TRBJ1-1|TRBV18|14|many
CASSPLGANTEAFF
TGTGCCAGCTCACCCTTGGGGGCGAACACTGAAGCTTTCTTT
>TRBD2|TRBJ2-2|TRBV5-6|15|many
CASRGLAGVTGELFF
TGTGCCAGCAGGGGACTAGCGGGGGTCACCGGGGAGCTGTTTTTT
>NA|TRBJ2-4|TRBV7-9|14|NA
CASSLERQKNIQYF
TGTGCCAGCAGCTTAGAGAGACAGAAAAACATTCAGTACTTC
>NA|TRBJ1-6|TRBV12-3/TRBV12-4|15|many
CASSSRNPFGSPLHF
TGTGCCAGCAGTTCAAGAAACCCTTTCGGTTCACCCCTCCACTTT
>NA|TRBJ1-1|TRBV5-1|14|many
CASSLAVGGTEAFF
TGCGCCAGCAGCTTGGCCGTGGGTGGCACTGAAGCTTTCTTT
>TRBD1|TRBJ2-2|TRBV2|17|many
CASSTTPGQGNTGELFF
TGTGCCAGCAGTACAACTCCGGGACAGGGGAACACCGGGGAGCTGTTTTTT
>NA|TRBJ2-3|TRBV28|14|many
CASSVSSSTDTQYF
TGTGCCAGCAGTGTATCCTCCAGCACAGATACGCAGTATTTT
>TRBD1|TRBJ1-2|TRBV20-1|15|many
CSAGQGDSRDYGYTF
TGCAGTGCGGGACAGGGGGACTCCAGAGACTATGGCTACACCTTC
>NA|TRBJ2-3|TRBV7-2|14|many
CASSLRQGGDTQYF
TGTGCCAGCAGCTTAAGGCAGGGGGGGGATACGCAGTATTTT
>NA|TRBJ1-5|TRBV3-1|13|many
CASSQVGGQPQHF
TGTGCCAGCAGCCAAGTGGGGGGTCAGCCCCAGCATTTT
>NA|TRBJ1-3|TRBV12-3/TRBV12-4|13|many
CASSDTGGNTIYF
TGTGCCAGCAGTGACACAGGAGGAAACACCATATATTTT
>NA|TRBJ1-4|TRBV7-9|14|many
CASSPNGEGEKLFF
TGTGCCAGCAGCCCGAACGGGGAGGGTGAAAAACTGTTTTTT
>TRBD2|TRBJ2-5|TRBV6-5|15|many
CASSYSERGQETQYF
TGTGCCAGCAGTTACTCCGAGCGGGGGCAAGAGACCCAGTACTTC
>TRBD2|TRBJ2-3|TRBV20-1|17|many
CCAPSQRGALITDTQYF
TGCTGTGCGCCGAGCCAGCGGGGGGCCCTAATCACAGATACGCAGTATTTT
>NA|TRBJ2-1|TRBV19|15|many
CASSIGGGAYNEQFF
TGTGCCAGTAGTATTGGGGGAGGCGCCTACAATGAGCAGTTCTTC
>TRBD1|TRBJ2-1|TRBV18|12|NA
CASSPPGTGGFF
TGTGCCAGCTCACCACCCGGGACAGGGGGTTTCTTC
>NA|TRBJ1-4|TRBV29-1|13|many
CSAMDGLNEKLFF
TGCAGCGCCATGGACGGCCTAAATGAAAAACTGTTTTTT
>NA|TRBJ2-1|TRBV6-1|11|many
CASSAVNEQFF
TGTGCCAGCAGTGCTGTGAATGAGCAGTTCTTC
>NA|TRBJ2-7|TRBV15|13|many
CATSREVDYEQYF
TGTGCCACCAGCAGAGAAGTAGATTACGAGCAGTACTTC
>TRBD1|TRBJ2-5|TRBV5-6|15|many
CASSSTGEYQETQYF
TGTGCCAGCAGCTCGACAGGGGAGTACCAAGAGACCCAGTACTTC
>NA|TRBJ2-5|TRBV7-8|17|many
CASSSEQPLGKGETQYF
TGTGCCAGCAGTTCCGAACAACCACTAGGAAAGGGAGAGACCCAGTACTTC
>NA|TRBJ1-1|TRBV24-1|14|NA
CATSGAGKGTEAFF
TGTGCCACCAGTGGGGCAGGTAAAGGGACTGAAGCTTTCTTT
>NA|TRBJ2-1|TRBV7-2|13|NA
CASSLPSTNEQFF
TGTGCCAGCAGCTTACCCAGTACCAATGAGCAGTTCTTC
>NA|TRBJ2-7|TRBV13|15|many
CASSSHNGLSYEQYF
TGTGCCAGCAGCTCACACAACGGGTTAAGCTACGAGCAGTACTTC
>TRBD1|TRBJ1-1|TRBV7-9|13|many
CASSDRGIGEAFF
TGTGCCAGCAGCGACAGGGGAATCGGTGAAGCTTTCTTT
>TRBD1|TRBJ1-3|TRBV24-1|15|many
CATSDPGQGRNTIYF
TGTGCCACCAGTGATCCCGGACAGGGGAGAAACACCATATATTTT
>TRBD1|TRBJ1-3|TRBV20-1|13|many
CSAAQGAPDTIYF
TGCAGTGCTGCACAGGGGGCCCCCGACACCATATATTTT
>TRBD1|TRBJ2-7|TRBV11-2|17|many
CASSLSPGGSPSYEQYF
TGTGCCAGCAGCTTATCACCAGGGGGCAGCCCCTCCTACGAGCAGTACTTC
>NA|TRBJ2-1|TRBV24-1|14|NA
CATSDFGGNNEQFF
TGTGCCACCAGTGATTTTGGGGGGAACAATGAGCAGTTCTTC
>NA|TRBJ2-4|TRBV5-1|13|many
CASSRTDKNIQYF
TGCGCCAGCAGCCGGACAGATAAAAACATTCAGTACTTC
>NA|TRBJ2-1|TRBV2|14|many
CASSPTSTYNEQFF
TGTGCCAGCAGTCCGACGTCTACCTACAATGAGCAGTTCTTC
>NA|TRBJ2-3|TRBV5-1|16|many
CASSLPGLASTDTQYF
TGCGCCAGCAGCCTGCCGGGACTCGCCAGCACAGATACGCAGTATTTT
>NA|TRBJ2-7|TRBV10-3|14|many
CAISDGRDAYEQYF
TGTGCCATCAGTGATGGACGAGACGCTTACGAGCAGTACTTC
>TRBD1|TRBJ2-2|TRBV20-1|16|many
CSARPSGTGNTGELFF
TGCAGTGCTAGACCTTCCGGGACAGGGAACACCGGGGAGCTGTTTTTT